Detailed here is one T cell receptor (beta chain). J was trimmed by 3 bases and V by 2 bases; bases with no gene match: 5. Germline V gene sequence: CDR1 LNHDA, CDR2 SQIVND (reference sequence). CDR3 length equals 15 residues. The sample belongs to a study of neoadjuvant anti-PD-1 for oral cavity cancer. Sequencing was performed with immunoSEQ multiplex PCR; in TCRdb, only in-frame clones are kept and a portion is missing. The table lists fewer than 35,000 clones, around nine tenths of them singletons. Cohort: HPV-negative, locally advanced oral cavity squamous cell carcinoma patients. Sequenced material: PBMCs, taken before nivolumab (anti-PD-1) treatment. The genes are TRBV19 and TRBJ2-7, with TRBD1 matching 9 bases. This clonotype was obtained from a person between 40 and 85 years old with oral cavity squamous cell carcinoma. As DNA, the CDR3 is TGTGCCAGTAGTATAATGGGGACAGGGTACTACGAGCAGTACTTC. It codes for CASSIMGTGYYEQYF.